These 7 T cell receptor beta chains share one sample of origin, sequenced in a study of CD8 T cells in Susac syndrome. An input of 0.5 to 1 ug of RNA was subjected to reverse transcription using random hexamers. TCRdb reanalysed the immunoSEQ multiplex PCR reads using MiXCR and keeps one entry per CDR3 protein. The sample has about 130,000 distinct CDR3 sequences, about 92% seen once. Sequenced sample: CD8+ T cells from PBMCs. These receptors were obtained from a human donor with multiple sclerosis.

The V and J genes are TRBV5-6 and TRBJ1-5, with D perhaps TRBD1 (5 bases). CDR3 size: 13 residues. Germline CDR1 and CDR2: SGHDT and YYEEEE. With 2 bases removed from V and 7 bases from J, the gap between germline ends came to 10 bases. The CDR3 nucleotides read TGTGCCAGCAGCTTACGGGCAGGGCAGCCCCAGCATTTT. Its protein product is CASSLRAGQPQHF.

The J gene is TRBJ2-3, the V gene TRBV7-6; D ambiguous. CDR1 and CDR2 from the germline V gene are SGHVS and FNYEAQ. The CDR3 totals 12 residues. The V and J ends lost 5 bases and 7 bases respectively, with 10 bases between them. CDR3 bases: TGTGCCAGCAGCCCTCTCTGGAATACGCAGTATTTT. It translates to CASSPLWNTQYF.

CDR3 in amino acids: CATGGGGTGYEQYF. The CDR3 coding sequence is TGTGCCACCGGGGGAGGGGGTACTGGCTACGAGCAGTACTTC. This chain uses TRBV25-1 with TRBJ2-7, with a tentative D call TRBD2 (7 bases). From germline, CDR1 is MGHDK and CDR2 SYGVNS. The CDR3 is 14 amino acids. Trimming left V 10 bases short and J 3 bases short, with 19 bases between.

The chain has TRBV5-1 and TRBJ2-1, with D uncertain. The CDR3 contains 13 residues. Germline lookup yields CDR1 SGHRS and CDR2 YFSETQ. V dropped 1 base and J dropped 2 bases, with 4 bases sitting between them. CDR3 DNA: TGCGCCAGCAGCTTGACAGCCTACAATGAGCAGTTCTTC. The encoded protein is CASSLTAYNEQFF.

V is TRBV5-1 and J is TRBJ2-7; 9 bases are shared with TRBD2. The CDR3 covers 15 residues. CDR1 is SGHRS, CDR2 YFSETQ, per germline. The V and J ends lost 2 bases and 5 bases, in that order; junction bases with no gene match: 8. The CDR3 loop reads CASSLAGGPQNEQYF. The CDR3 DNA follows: TGCGCCAGCAGCTTAGCGGGGGGCCCCCAGAACGAGCAGTACTTC.

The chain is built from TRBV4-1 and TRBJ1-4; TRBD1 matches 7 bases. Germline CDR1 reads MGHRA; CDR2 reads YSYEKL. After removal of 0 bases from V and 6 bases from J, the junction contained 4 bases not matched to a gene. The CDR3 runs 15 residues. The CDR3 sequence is CASSQDPGTDEKLFF. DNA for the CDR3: TGCGCCAGCAGCCAAGACCCCGGGACAGATGAAAAACTGTTTTTT.

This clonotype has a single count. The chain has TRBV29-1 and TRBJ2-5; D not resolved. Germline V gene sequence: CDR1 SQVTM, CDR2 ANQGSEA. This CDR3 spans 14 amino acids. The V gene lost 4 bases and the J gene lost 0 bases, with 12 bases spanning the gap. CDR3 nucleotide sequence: TGCAGCGTTGTACGTAGAGCGTACCAAGAGACCCAGTACTTC. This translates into CSVVRRAYQETQYF.